One and the same sample provided the 20 T cell receptor beta chains below, sequenced in a study of cytomegalovirus exposure and HLA in healthy donors. The primer mix had 60 Vbeta and 13 Jbeta primers. TCRdb's copy holds only in-frame clones and misses some; the assay was immunoSEQ multiplex PCR. The sample yields some 87,000 clones, under 85% seen once. Sample: PBMCs. The origin of the receptors is a woman between 40 and 50 years old in good health and CMV-seropositive.

The rearrangement links TRBV15 to TRBJ2-5, with 12 bases lining up with TRBD1. The germline gives CDR1 LNHNV, CDR2 YYDKDF (reference sequence). The CDR3 covers 15 residues. After removal of 1 base from V and 5 bases from J, the junction contained 2 bases not matched to a gene. The CDR3 region is CATSRGDRGRETQYF. CDR3 DNA: TGTGCCACCAGCAGAGGGGACAGGGGGCGGGAGACCCAGTACTTC.

J is TRBJ1-2 and V is TRBV19; 9 nucleotides align to TRBD1. The CDR3 is made up of 16 amino acids. Trimming at V came to 5 bases and at J to 3 bases, leaving 10 bases not matched to a gene. Per the germline V gene, CDR1 is LNHDA and CDR2 is SQIVND (reference sequence). CDR3 region: CASSAQTGGGDYGYTF. DNA of the CDR3: TGTGCCAGTAGTGCCCAGACAGGGGGAGGCGACTATGGCTACACCTTC.

V usage is TRBV2 and J usage is TRBJ1-2; D gene ambiguous. In germline, CDR1 is SNHLY, CDR2 FYNNEI. This CDR3 contains 12 residues. The V end was cut by 7 bases, the J end by 0 bases, with 6 bases between. CDR3 amino acids: CASNIANYGYTF. CDR3 DNA: TGTGCCAGCAACATCGCTAACTATGGCTACACCTTC. The full variable domain, with the rest looked up from reference TRBV2 and TRBJ1-2, is EPEVTQTPSHQVTQMGQEVILRCVPISNHLYFYWYRQILGQKVEFLVSFYNNEISEKSEIFDDQFSVERPDGSNFTLKIRSTKLEDSAMYFCASNIANYGYTFGSGTRLTVV.

This clone was picked up a small number of times. This rearrangement joins TRBV6-5 to TRBJ2-1; no clear D. Germline CDR1 and CDR2: MNHEY and SVGAGI. V shed 2 bases and J shed 2 bases, with 10 bases lying between them. CDR3 length equals 15 residues. The CDR3 nucleotides read TGTGCCAGCAGTTACGAACAACGCCCCTACAATGAGCAGTTCTTC. Its translation is CASSYEQRPYNEQFF.

CDR3: CASSPNYEQYF. CDR3 DNA sequence: TGTGCCAGCTCACCTAATTACGAGCAGTACTTC. The gene calls are TRBV18 and TRBJ2-7; no reliable D call. The CDR3 is 11 amino acids. The germline V gene has CDR1 KGHSH and CDR2 LQKENI. The germline V and J ends were trimmed by 3 bases and 4 bases, with 4 bases remaining between them.

In its sample, this clone was seen once. The chain couples TRBV6-5 to TRBJ1-2; tentative D call: TRBD1 (6 bases). Trimming pared 7 bases from V and 7 bases from J, leaving 16 bases between. This CDR3 is built from 13 residues. Germline assignment: CDR1 MNHEY and CDR2 SVGAGI. The DNA for the CDR3 is TGTGCCAGCATCCCCAGGGGTTCCGGTGGCTACACCTTC. It is translated as CASIPRGSGGYTF.

This clone was seen only once. V gene TRBV28 combines with J gene TRBJ2-4; the match to TRBD1 covers 10 bases. Germline V gene lookup returns CDR1 MDHEN and CDR2 SYDVKM. With 5 bases clipped from V and 1 base from J, the junction kept 8 bases outside the gene matches. This CDR3 region has 17 residues. The CDR3 DNA reads TGTGCCAGCAGTCCAGCCGGACAGGGGGACGCCAAAAACATTCAGTACTTC. Its translation: CASSPAGQGDAKNIQYF.

The V call is TRBV18, the J call TRBJ1-2; D gene unclear. Germline CDR1 reads KGHSH; CDR2 reads LQKENI. V shed 3 bases and J shed 0 bases, with 11 bases lying between them. This CDR3 region has 15 residues. The CDR3: CASSPLQASNYGYTF. The CDR3 nucleotides are TGTGCCAGCTCACCCCTCCAGGCTTCTAACTATGGCTACACCTTC.

This rearrangement joins TRBV7-9 to TRBJ1-2; 8 bases are shared with TRBD1. Germline V gives CDR1 SEHNR, CDR2 FQNEAQ (reference sequence). The J segment lost 6 bases and the V segment lost 9 bases, leaving 12 bases of the junction unmatched. The CDR3 extends over 14 amino acids. The CDR3 reads CASTRTGRPNGYTF. The CDR3 DNA follows: TGTGCCAGTACCCGGACAGGGCGCCCAAATGGCTACACCTTC.

This clone appeared a few times. J is TRBJ1-5 and V is TRBV4-1; D perhaps matches TRBD1 (5 bases). There are 16 residues in the CDR3. Germline lookup yields CDR1 MGHRA and CDR2 YSYEKL. V was clipped by 2 bases and J by 0 bases, with 11 bases between them. The CDR3 nucleotides are TGCGCCAGCAGCCAACCTACAGGACCTAGCAATCAGCCCCAGCATTTT. Its protein is CASSQPTGPSNQPQHF.

The chain employs TRBV19 and TRBJ2-7; 7 bases map to TRBD1. Germline lookup yields CDR1 LNHDA and CDR2 SQIVND (reference sequence). The junction had 3 bases not matched to a gene; V was cut back by 2 bases and J by 2 bases. This CDR3 spans 14 amino acids. The CDR3 protein is CASSITGQTYEQYF. The CDR3 bases are TGTGCCAGTAGTATAACGGGACAGACCTACGAGCAGTACTTC.

V and J are TRBV6-1 and TRBJ1-2; the D gene is possibly TRBD1 (5 bases). Per the germline V gene, CDR1 is MNHNS and CDR2 is SASEGT. V lost 0 bases, J lost 4 bases, and 18 bases lay in between. This CDR3 comprises 17 residues. The CDR3 spells CASSEAIGADLGYGYTF. The CDR3 DNA sequence: TGTGCCAGCAGTGAAGCGATAGGGGCCGATCTTGGCTATGGCTACACCTTC.

CDR3 sequence reads: CASSLGLWEKISYNEQFF. Written as DNA, the CDR3 is TGCGCCAGCAGCTTGGGGTTATGGGAGAAGATATCCTACAATGAGCAGTTCTTC. The rearrangement uses TRBV5-1 and TRBJ2-1; D is possibly TRBD2 (5 bases). Trimming cost V 0 bases and J 1 base, with 17 bases left between them. This CDR3 is built from 18 residues. CDR1 is SGHRS and CDR2 is YFSETQ in the germline V gene.

There are a few counts of this clone. The V and J genes are TRBV5-1 and TRBJ2-5; 8 nucleotides align to TRBD2. The CDR3 runs 15 residues. Trimming removed 2 bases from V and 5 bases from J; junction bases left unmatched: 8. Per germline, CDR1 SGHRS and CDR2 YFSETQ. The DNA for the CDR3 is TGCGCCAGCAGCTTACTACTAGCGGATGAGGAGACCCAGTACTTC. Translated: CASSLLLADEETQYF.

This rearrangement joins TRBV5-4 to TRBJ2-3; no firm D call. The CDR3 contains 15 residues. CDR1 is SGHNT and CDR2 is YYREEE in the germline V gene (reference sequence). V dropped 2 bases and J dropped 4 bases, with 14 bases sitting between them. This chain's CDR3 is CASSFRSSNPDTQYF. The CDR3 DNA sequence: TGTGCCAGCAGCTTCCGCTCCAGTAATCCAGATACGCAGTATTTT.

This chain uses TRBV29-1 with TRBJ2-1; 16 bases match TRBD2. The CDR3 totals 15 residues. V lost 6 bases, J lost 4 bases, and 3 bases stayed unmatched. The germline V gene has CDR1 SQVTM and CDR2 ANQGSEA. The CDR3, as DNA: TGCAGCGTCAGGGGACTAGCGGGAGGGTACAATGAGCAGTTCTTC. Translation: CSVRGLAGGYNEQFF.

This clone was found a few times. J is TRBJ2-1 and V is TRBV4-1; 9 bases align to TRBD2. V was pared by 5 bases and J by 4 bases, with 3 bases of the junction left unmatched. The CDR3 sequence is 14 residues long. Germline values: CDR1 MGHRA, CDR2 YSYEKL. This chain's CDR3 is CASSVAGGYNEQFF. The CDR3 DNA follows: TGCGCCAGCAGCGTGGCGGGGGGGTACAATGAGCAGTTCTTC.

The V gene is TRBV19, the J gene TRBJ1-5, with no clear D. Trimming cost V 5 bases and J 12 bases, with 17 bases left between them. The CDR3 loop spans 13 amino acids. The germline gives CDR1 LNHDA, CDR2 SQIVND (reference sequence). The chain's CDR3 is CASSLTRLSLQHF. In DNA, the CDR3 is TGTGCCAGTAGTCTGACGCGGCTATCTCTCCAGCATTTT.

This chain uses TRBV29-1 with TRBJ1-3; maybe TRBD1 (6 bases). Germline V CDR1 and CDR2: SQVTM, ANQGSEA. The CDR3 contains 12 residues. V was trimmed by 4 bases and J by 8 bases, leaving 12 bases between them. The CDR3 DNA sequence: TGCAGCGTTGCCGGACAGAGGGACACCATATATTTT. Translation gives CSVAGQRDTIYF. The variable domain in full, completed from reference TRBV29-1 and TRBJ1-3, reads SAVISQKPSRDICQRGTSLTIQCQVDSQVTMMFWYRQQPGQSLTLIATANQGSEATYESGFVIDKFPISRPNLTFSTLTVSNMSPEDSSIYLCSVAGQRDTIYFGEGSWLTVV.

This clone was counted between two and nine times. The chain has TRBV2 and TRBJ2-1, with 14 bases that match TRBD2. CDR3 length: 15 amino acids. Trimming took 8 bases from V and 6 from J; bases not matched to a gene: 6. Germline lookup yields CDR1 SNHLY and CDR2 FYNNEI. Here the CDR3 DNA reads TGTGCCAGCCGCCTGACTAGCGGGGGGGCCAATGAGCAGTTCTTC. This encodes CASRLTSGGANEQFF.